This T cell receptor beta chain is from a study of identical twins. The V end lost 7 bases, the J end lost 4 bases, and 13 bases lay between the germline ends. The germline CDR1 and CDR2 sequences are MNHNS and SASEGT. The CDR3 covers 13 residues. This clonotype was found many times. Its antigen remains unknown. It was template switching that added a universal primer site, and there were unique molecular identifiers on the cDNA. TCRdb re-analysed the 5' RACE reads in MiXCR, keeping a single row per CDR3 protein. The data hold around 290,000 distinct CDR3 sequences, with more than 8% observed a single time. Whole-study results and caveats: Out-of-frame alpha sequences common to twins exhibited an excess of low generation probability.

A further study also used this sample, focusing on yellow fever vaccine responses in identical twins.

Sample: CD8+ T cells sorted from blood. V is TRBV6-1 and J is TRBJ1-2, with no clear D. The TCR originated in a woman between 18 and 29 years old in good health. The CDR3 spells CASIPSGGYGYTF. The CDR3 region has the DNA TGTGCCAGCATCCCCTCAGGAGGCTATGGCTACACCTTC.